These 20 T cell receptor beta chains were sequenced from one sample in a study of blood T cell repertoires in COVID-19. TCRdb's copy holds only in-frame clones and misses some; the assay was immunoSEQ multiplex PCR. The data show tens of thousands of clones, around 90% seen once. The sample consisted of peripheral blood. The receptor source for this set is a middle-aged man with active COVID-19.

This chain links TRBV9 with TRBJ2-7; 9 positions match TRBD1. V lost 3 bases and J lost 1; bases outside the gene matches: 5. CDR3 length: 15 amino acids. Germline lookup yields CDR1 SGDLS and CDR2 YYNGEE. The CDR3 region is CASSGGTGFSYEQYF. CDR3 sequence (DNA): TGTGCCAGCAGCGGCGGGACAGGGTTTTCCTACGAGCAGTACTTC.

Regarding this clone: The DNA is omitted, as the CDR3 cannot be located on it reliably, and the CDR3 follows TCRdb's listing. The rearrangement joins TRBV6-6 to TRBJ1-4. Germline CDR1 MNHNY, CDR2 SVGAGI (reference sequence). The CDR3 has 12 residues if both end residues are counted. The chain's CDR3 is CASSTSGEKLFF.

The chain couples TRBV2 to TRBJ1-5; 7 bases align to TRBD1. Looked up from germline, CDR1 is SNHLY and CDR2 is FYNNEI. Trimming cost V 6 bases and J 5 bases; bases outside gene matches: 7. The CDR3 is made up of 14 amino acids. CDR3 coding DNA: TGTGCCAGCAGGGGGGCGACAGGGCATCAGCCCCAGCATTTT. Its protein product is CASRGATGHQPQHF. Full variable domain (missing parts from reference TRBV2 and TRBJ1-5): EPEVTQTPSHQVTQMGQEVILRCVPISNHLYFYWYRQILGQKVEFLVSFYNNEISEKSEIFDDQFSVERPDGSNFTLKIRSTKLEDSAMYFCASRGATGHQPQHFGDGTRLSIL.

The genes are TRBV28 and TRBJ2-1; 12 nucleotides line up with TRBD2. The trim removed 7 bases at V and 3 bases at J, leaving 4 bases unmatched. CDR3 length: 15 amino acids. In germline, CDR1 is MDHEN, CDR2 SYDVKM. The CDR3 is CASTSSGGGYNEQFF. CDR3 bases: TGTGCCAGCACCTCTAGCGGGGGGGGCTACAATGAGCAGTTCTTC.

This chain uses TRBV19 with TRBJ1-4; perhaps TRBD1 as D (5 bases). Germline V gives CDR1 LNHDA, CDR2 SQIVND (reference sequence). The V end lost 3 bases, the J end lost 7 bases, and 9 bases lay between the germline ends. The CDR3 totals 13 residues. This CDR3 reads CASSIPGLEKLFF. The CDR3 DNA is TGTGCCAGTAGTATCCCAGGGCTTGAAAAACTGTTTTTT.

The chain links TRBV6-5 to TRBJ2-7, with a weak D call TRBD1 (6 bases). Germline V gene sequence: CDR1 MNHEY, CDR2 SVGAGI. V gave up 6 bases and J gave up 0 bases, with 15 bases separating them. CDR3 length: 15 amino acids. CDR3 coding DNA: TGTGCCAGCAGCACTGAACGGACAGACTCCTACGAGCAGTACTTC. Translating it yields CASSTERTDSYEQYF.

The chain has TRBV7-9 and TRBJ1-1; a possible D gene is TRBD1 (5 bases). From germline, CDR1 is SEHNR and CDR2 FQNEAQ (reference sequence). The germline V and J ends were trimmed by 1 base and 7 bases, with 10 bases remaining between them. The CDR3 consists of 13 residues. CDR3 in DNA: TGTGCCAGCAGCTTAGGGAGGGGCGGTGAAGCTTTCTTT. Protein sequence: CASSLGRGGEAFF.

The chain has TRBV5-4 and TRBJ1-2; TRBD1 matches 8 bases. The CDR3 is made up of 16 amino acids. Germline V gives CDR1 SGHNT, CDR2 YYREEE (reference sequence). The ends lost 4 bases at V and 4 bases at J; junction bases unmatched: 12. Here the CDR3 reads CASSDPDGQGIYGYTF. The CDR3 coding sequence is TGTGCCAGCAGCGACCCCGATGGACAGGGAATCTATGGCTACACCTTC.

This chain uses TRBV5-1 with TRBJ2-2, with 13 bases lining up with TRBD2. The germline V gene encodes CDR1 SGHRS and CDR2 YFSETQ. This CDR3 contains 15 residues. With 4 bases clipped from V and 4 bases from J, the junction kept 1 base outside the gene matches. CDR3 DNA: TGCGCCAGCAGCCGGACTAGCGGGGGCACCGGGGAGCTGTTTTTT. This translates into CASSRTSGGTGELFF.

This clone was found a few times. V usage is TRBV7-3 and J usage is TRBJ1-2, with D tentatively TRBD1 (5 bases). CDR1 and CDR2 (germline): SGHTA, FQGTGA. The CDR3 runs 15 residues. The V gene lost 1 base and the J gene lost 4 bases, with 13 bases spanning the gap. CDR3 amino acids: CASSLNIRQIYGYTF. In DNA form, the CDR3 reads TGTGCCAGCAGCTTAAACATCCGACAGATCTATGGCTACACCTTC.

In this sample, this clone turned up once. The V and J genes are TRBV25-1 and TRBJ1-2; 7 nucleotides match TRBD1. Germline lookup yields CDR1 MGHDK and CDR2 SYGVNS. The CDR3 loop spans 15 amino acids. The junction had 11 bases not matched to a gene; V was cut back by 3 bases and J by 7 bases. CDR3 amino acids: CASSDPRTGVGGYTF. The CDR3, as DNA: TGTGCCAGCAGTGACCCCCGCACAGGGGTGGGTGGCTACACCTTC.

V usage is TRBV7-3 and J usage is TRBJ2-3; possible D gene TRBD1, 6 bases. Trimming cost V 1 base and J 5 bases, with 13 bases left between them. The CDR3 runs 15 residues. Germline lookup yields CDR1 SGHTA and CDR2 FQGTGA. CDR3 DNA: TGTGCCAGCAGCTTAAGCAGGGGCGCGGGAGATACGCAGTATTTT. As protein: CASSLSRGAGDTQYF.

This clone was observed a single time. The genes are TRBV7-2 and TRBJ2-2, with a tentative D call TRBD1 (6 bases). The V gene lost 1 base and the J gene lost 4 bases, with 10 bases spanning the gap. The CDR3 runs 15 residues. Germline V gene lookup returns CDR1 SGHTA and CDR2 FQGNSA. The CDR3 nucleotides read TGTGCCAGCAGCTTAGGTTTAGGGGGCACCGGGGAGCTGTTTTTT. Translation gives CASSLGLGGTGELFF.

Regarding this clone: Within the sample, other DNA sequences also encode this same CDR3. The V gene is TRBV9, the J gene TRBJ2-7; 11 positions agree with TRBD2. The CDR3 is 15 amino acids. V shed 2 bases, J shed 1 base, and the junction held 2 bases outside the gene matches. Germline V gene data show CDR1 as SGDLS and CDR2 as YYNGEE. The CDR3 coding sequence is TGTGCCAGCAGCGTCGGGACTAGCGGTTCCTACGAGCAGTACTTC. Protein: CASSVGTSGSYEQYF.

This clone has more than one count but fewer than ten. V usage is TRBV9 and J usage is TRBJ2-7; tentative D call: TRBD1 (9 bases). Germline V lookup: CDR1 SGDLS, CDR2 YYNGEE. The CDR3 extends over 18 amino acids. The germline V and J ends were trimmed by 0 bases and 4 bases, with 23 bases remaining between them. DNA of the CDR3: TGTGCCAGCAGCGTAGGGGACAGGGCCGGGACTAGAAGTTACGAGCAGTACTTC. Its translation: CASSVGDRAGTRSYEQYF.

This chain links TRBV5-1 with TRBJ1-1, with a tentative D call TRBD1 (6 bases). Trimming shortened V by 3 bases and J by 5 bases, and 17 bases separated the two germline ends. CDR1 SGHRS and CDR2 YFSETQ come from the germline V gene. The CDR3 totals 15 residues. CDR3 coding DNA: TGCGCCAGCAGCTCCATGCCCAGGGGCGAGACTGAAGCTTTCTTT. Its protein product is CASSSMPRGETEAFF.

As DNA, the CDR3 is TGTGCCAGCAGCCGCTCCACCGAAACTTCCTACAATGAGCAGTTCTTC. It codes for CASSRSTETSYNEQFF. The gene calls are TRBV5-4 and TRBJ2-1; D not resolved. Germline CDR1 and CDR2: SGHNT and YYREEE (reference sequence). This CDR3 has 16 residues. Trimming removed 4 bases at V and 1 base at J, with 15 bases between.

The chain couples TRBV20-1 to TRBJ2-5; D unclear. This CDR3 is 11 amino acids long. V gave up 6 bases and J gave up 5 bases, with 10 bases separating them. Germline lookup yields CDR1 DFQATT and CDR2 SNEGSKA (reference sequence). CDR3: CSANIRETQYF. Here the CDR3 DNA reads TGCAGTGCAAACATTCGCGAGACCCAGTACTTC.

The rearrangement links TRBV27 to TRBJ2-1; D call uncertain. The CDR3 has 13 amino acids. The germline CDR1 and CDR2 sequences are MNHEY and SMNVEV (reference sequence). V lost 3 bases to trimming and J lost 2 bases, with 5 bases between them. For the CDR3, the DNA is TGTGCCAGCAGTTTGTCAGCCTACAATGAGCAGTTCTTC. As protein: CASSLSAYNEQFF.

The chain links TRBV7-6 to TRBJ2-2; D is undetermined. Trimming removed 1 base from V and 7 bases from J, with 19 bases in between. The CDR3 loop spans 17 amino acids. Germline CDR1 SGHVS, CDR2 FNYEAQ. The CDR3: CASSLGRLRGRRGELFF. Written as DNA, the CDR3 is TGTGCCAGCAGCTTAGGGCGGTTAAGAGGTCGGCGCGGGGAGCTGTTTTTT.